Listed below are T cell receptor beta chains from one sample, sequenced in a study of blood T cell repertoires in COVID-19. Clones were read by immunoSEQ multiplex PCR, and TCRdb kept only the in-frame ones, dropping some. The sample shows about 180,000 clones, 88% of them seen only once. The sequenced material came from peripheral blood. These receptors came from a woman younger than 45 with acute or convalescent COVID-19. The CDR3 runs from the conserved cysteine through the conserved F or W. A D gene is named only where the DNA matches it firmly. The size entry is marked missing in some rows and otherwise reads once, few, many or a size class.

-	TRBJ2-7	TRBV19	TRBD1	CASGTGSYEQYF	TGTGCCAGCGGGACAGGGAGCTACGAGCAGTACTTC
-	TRBJ2-7	TRBV2	TRBD2	CASSGGYEQYF	TGTGCCAGCAGCGGGGGGTACGAGCAGTACTTC
-	TRBJ1-5	TRBV18	TRBD1	CASSLQGAGQPQHF	TGTGCCAGCTCGCTACAGGGGGCGGGTCAGCCCCAGCATTTT
few	TRBJ1-1	TRBV28	-	CASRHGMTEAFF	TGTGCCAGCAGACACGGGATGACTGAAGCTTTCTTT
-	TRBJ2-5	TRBV7-8	-	CASMGTPEGETQYF	TGTGCCAGCATGGGGACACCCGAGGGCGAGACCCAGTACTTC
-	TRBJ2-1	TRBV5-1	-	CATRAGANNEQFF	TGCGCCACGAGGGCGGGGGCTAACAATGAGCAGTTCTTC
-	TRBJ2-1	TRBV5-1	TRBD2	CASSLASSGGYNEQFF	TGCGCCAGCAGCTTGGCCTCTAGCGGCGGGTACAATGAGCAGTTCTTC
few	TRBJ2-7	TRBV11-2	-	CASSLDYGVAYEQYF	TGTGCCAGCAGCTTAGATTACGGGGTCGCCTACGAGCAGTACTTC
-	TRBJ2-7	TRBV12-3/TRBV12-4	-	CASRQLDEQYF	TGTGCCAGCAGACAACTAGACGAGCAGTACTTC
once	TRBJ1-4	TRBV18	-	CASSQGADEKLFF	TGTGCCAGCTCACAAGGGGCGGATGAAAAACTGTTTTTT
-	TRBJ2-5	TRBV27	-	CASSLRSGGPQETQYF	TGTGCCAGCAGTTTAAGATCTGGAGGGCCACAAGAGACCCAGTACTTC
once	TRBJ1-1	TRBV28	-	CASSFRDTEAFF	TGTGCCAGCAGTTTCAGGGATACAGAAGCTTTCTTT
-	TRBJ1-4	TRBV28	-	CASRLPGTEKLFF	TGTGCCAGCAGATTGCCCGGGACAGAAAAACTGTTTTTT
few	TRBJ2-1	TRBV7-9	-	CASSLGASEQFF	TGTGCCAGCAGCTTAGGGGCCAGTGAGCAGTTCTTC
-	TRBJ2-3	TRBV7-6	-	CASSQATKPIGDTQYF	TGTGCCAGCAGCCAAGCGACCAAACCTATTGGAGATACGCAGTATTTT
-	TRBJ2-1	TRBV30	-	CAWRGSREQFF	TGTGCCTGGAGGGGGAGCCGCGAGCAGTTCTTC
-	TRBJ2-3	TRBV4-1	TRBD2	CASSTSGRILDTQYF	TGCGCCAGCTCGACTAGCGGGAGAATACTAGATACGCAGTATTTT
-	TRBJ1-2	TRBV14	-	CASSPPGGPYGYTF	TGTGCCAGCAGCCCACCGGGGGGTCCCTATGGCTACACCTTC
-	TRBJ1-3	TRBV29-1	-	CSVTGTSGNTIYF	TGCAGCGTTACGGGGACATCCGGAAACACCATATATTTT
-	TRBJ1-4	TRBV6-5	-	CAVPGDTNEKLFF	TGTGCCGTCCCGGGGGATACTAATGAAAAACTGTTTTTT
-	TRBJ1-3	TRBV5-6	TRBD1	CATGTGDNTIYF	TGTGCCACCGGGACAGGGGACAACACCATATATTTT
-	TRBJ2-7	TRBV23-1	-	CASSRKTAGTYEQYF	TGCGCCAGCAGTCGGAAAACGGCAGGCACCTACGAGCAGTACTTC